This is a list of T cell receptor beta chains from one sample in a study of OX40 agonist ivuxolimab in advanced cancers. The protocol was immunoSEQ multiplex PCR, while the TCRdb copy is restricted to in-frame clones and leaves out a portion. The sample contains 65,000 or so clones, 85% of which appear only once. The sample in question was CD4+ or CD8+ T cells sorted from blood, obtained in a trial of the OX40 agonist ivuxolimab. The receptors originated from an adult with an advanced solid tumor such as melanoma, head and neck, liver or kidney cancer. Both conserved end residues are part of each CDR3. A D gene is named only where the DNA matches it firmly. Only part of the rows carry a size: once, few, many, or a class if the clone is expanded.

abundance: .
v_gene: TRBV13
j_gene: TRBJ1-2
d_gene: .
CDR3nt: TGTGCCAGCACCAGGATCCTCTATGGCTACACCTTC
CDR3aa: CASTRILYGYTF

abundance: .
v_gene: TRBV27
j_gene: TRBJ2-7
d_gene: .
CDR3nt: TGTGCCAGCAGTTCTGTCTACGAGCAGTACTTC
CDR3aa: CASSSVYEQYF

abundance: .
v_gene: TRBV25-1
j_gene: TRBJ2-2
d_gene: .
CDR3nt: TGTGCCAGCAGTGATAGTATGGATTCCGGGGAGCTGTTTTTT
CDR3aa: CASSDSMDSGELFF

abundance: .
v_gene: TRBV7-9
j_gene: TRBJ2-1
d_gene: .
CDR3nt: TGTGCCAGCAGCCTCCGGGATAGTTACAATGAGCAGTTCTTC
CDR3aa: CASSLRDSYNEQFF

abundance: .
v_gene: TRBV28
j_gene: TRBJ1-5
d_gene: .
CDR3nt: TGTGCCAGCAGAAACCCTACGGGGGAACCCCAGCATTTT
CDR3aa: CASRNPTGEPQHF

abundance: once
v_gene: TRBV30
j_gene: TRBJ2-7
d_gene: TRBD1
CDR3nt: TGTGCCTTGAACCCCGGGACAGGGGACCACGAGCAGTACTTC
CDR3aa: CALNPGTGDHEQYF

abundance: .
v_gene: TRBV10-3
j_gene: TRBJ2-7
d_gene: .
CDR3nt: TGTGCCATCAGTGAGGTCAGGACCCCCTACGAGCAGTACTTC
CDR3aa: CAISEVRTPYEQYF

abundance: few
v_gene: TRBV2
j_gene: TRBJ2-6
d_gene: TRBD1
CDR3nt: TGTGCCAGCGGAGGACAGGTGGATTCTGGGGCCAACGTCCTGACTTTC
CDR3aa: CASGGQVDSGANVLTF

abundance: once
v_gene: TRBV6-6
j_gene: TRBJ2-5
d_gene: TRBD2
CDR3nt: TGTGCCAGCCGGACTAGCGATGAGACCCAGTACTTC
CDR3aa: CASRTSDETQYF

abundance: .
v_gene: TRBV4-3
j_gene: TRBJ2-3
d_gene: .
CDR3nt: TGCGCCAGCAGCCAGTACGCTAGCGTTAGTGAGAGGACAGATACGCAGTATTTT
CDR3aa: CASSQYASVSERTDTQYF

abundance: .
v_gene: TRBV5-1
j_gene: TRBJ2-2
d_gene: TRBD2
CDR3nt: TGCGCCAGCAGCCCAGTAGCTAGCGGGACCAACACCGGGGAGCTGTTTTTT
CDR3aa: CASSPVASGTNTGELFF

abundance: .
v_gene: TRBV30
j_gene: TRBJ2-1
d_gene: TRBD1
CDR3nt: TGTGCCTGGAGTGTAACCGGGACAGGGCTCAATGAGCAGTTCTTC
CDR3aa: CAWSVTGTGLNEQFF

abundance: few
v_gene: TRBV2
j_gene: TRBJ2-1
d_gene: .
CDR3nt: TGTGCCAGCAGACCCACCGATAGCTCCTACAATGAGCAGTTCTTC
CDR3aa: CASRPTDSSYNEQFF

abundance: .
v_gene: TRBV18
j_gene: TRBJ1-5
d_gene: .
CDR3nt: TGTGCCAGCGCCCAAGGGGACAGCAATCAGCCCCAGCATTTT
CDR3aa: CASAQGDSNQPQHF

abundance: .
v_gene: TRBV15
j_gene: TRBJ2-5
d_gene: .
CDR3nt: TGTGCCACCAGCGCGACTCAGCAAGAGACCCAGTACTTC
CDR3aa: CATSATQQETQYF

abundance: .
v_gene: TRBV6-1
j_gene: TRBJ2-7
d_gene: TRBD2
CDR3nt: TGTGCCAGCACGCCGTCGGGACTAGCAAGCTACGAGCAGTACTTC
CDR3aa: CASTPSGLASYEQYF

abundance: .
v_gene: TRBV6-5
j_gene: TRBJ2-2
d_gene: .
CDR3nt: TGTGCCAGCAGTTACTCGGACAGACTAGCAGCTGGGGAGCTGTTTTTT
CDR3aa: CASSYSDRLAAGELFF

abundance: .
v_gene: TRBV5-1
j_gene: TRBJ1-1
d_gene: TRBD1
CDR3nt: TGCGCCAGCAGCTCCTTTGTCAGGGGGCGCGTCATGAACACTGAAGCTTTCTTT
CDR3aa: CASSSFVRGRVMNTEAFF

abundance: .
v_gene: TRBV7-2
j_gene: TRBJ2-5
d_gene: TRBD2
CDR3nt: TGTGCCAGCAGCATCCGACTAGCGGGCAGGGAGACCCAGTACTTC
CDR3aa: CASSIRLAGRETQYF

abundance: few
v_gene: TRBV9
j_gene: TRBJ1-1
d_gene: .
CDR3nt: TGTGCCAGCAGCGTAAGCGGACAGAGGGAAACTGAAGCTTTCTTT
CDR3aa: CASSVSGQRETEAFF

abundance: few
v_gene: TRBV10-3
j_gene: TRBJ2-7
d_gene: TRBD2
CDR3nt: TGTGCCATCAGTACTAGCGACGAGGCCGAGCAGTACTTC
CDR3aa: CAISTSDEAEQYF

abundance: few
v_gene: TRBV7-8
j_gene: TRBJ2-1
d_gene: .
CDR3nt: TGTGCCAGCAGCTTCCGAGGGCCCATGGACGAGCAGTTCTTC
CDR3aa: CASSFRGPMDEQFF

abundance: .
v_gene: TRBV11-3
j_gene: TRBJ2-7
d_gene: .
CDR3nt: TGTGCCAGCAGCTTAGTCTGGGCGGCGCGAGGTCCGCAGTACTTC
CDR3aa: CASSLVWAARGPQYF

abundance: .
v_gene: TRBV7-8
j_gene: TRBJ2-5
d_gene: .
CDR3nt: TGTGCCAGCAGCTTAGTCTGGGGGTTCAACCCCCAAGAGACCCAGTACTTC
CDR3aa: CASSLVWGFNPQETQYF

abundance: .
v_gene: TRBV4-1
j_gene: TRBJ2-7
d_gene: .
CDR3nt: TGCGCCAGCAGCCAAGAAGCCGGGTCAGAATCCTACGAGCAGTACTTC
CDR3aa: CASSQEAGSESYEQYF

abundance: .
v_gene: TRBV6-6
j_gene: TRBJ2-2
d_gene: .
CDR3nt: TGTGCCAGCAGCAGGGCGACCGGGGAGCTGTTTTTT
CDR3aa: CASSRATGELFF

abundance: .
v_gene: TRBV5-1
j_gene: TRBJ2-7
d_gene: TRBD1
CDR3nt: TGCGCCAGCAGCTTGGTCAGGGGGCTCGACGAGCAGTACTTC
CDR3aa: CASSLVRGLDEQYF

abundance: .
v_gene: TRBV2
j_gene: TRBJ2-3
d_gene: .
CDR3nt: TGTGCCAGCAGTGGGAGTAGTGGGAGGACCCTCACAGATACGCAGTATTTT
CDR3aa: CASSGSSGRTLTDTQYF

abundance: .
v_gene: TRBV2
j_gene: TRBJ2-3
d_gene: .
CDR3nt: TGTGCCAGCAGACCCCCCTCGCAGGATACGCAGTATTTT
CDR3aa: CASRPPSQDTQYF

abundance: .
v_gene: TRBV5-5
j_gene: TRBJ2-1
d_gene: .
CDR3nt: TGTGCCAGCAGGAAGGGGCCCAACAATGAGCAGTTCTTC
CDR3aa: CASRKGPNNEQFF

abundance: .
v_gene: TRBV9
j_gene: TRBJ2-5
d_gene: TRBD2
CDR3nt: TGTGCCAGCAGCGTAGAGGATTTAGGACTAGCGGGAGGGCCGAGCAAGGAGACCCAGTACTTC
CDR3aa: CASSVEDLGLAGGPSKETQYF

abundance: few
v_gene: TRBV6-1
j_gene: TRBJ2-7
d_gene: .
CDR3nt: TGTGCCAGCAGTGAAGGGGTGTACGAGCAGTACTTC
CDR3aa: CASSEGVYEQYF

abundance: .
v_gene: TRBV11-2
j_gene: TRBJ2-5
d_gene: .
CDR3nt: TGTGCCAGCAGCCCGTCCCACAGTCAAGAGACCCAGTACTTC
CDR3aa: CASSPSHSQETQYF

abundance: .
v_gene: TRBV5-4
j_gene: TRBJ1-2
d_gene: .
CDR3nt: TGTGCCAGCAACCGTCAGGGCCTTAACTATGGCTACACCTTC
CDR3aa: CASNRQGLNYGYTF

abundance: few
v_gene: TRBV19
j_gene: TRBJ2-1
d_gene: .
CDR3nt: TGTGCCACCGATAGCGGCGGATTCAATGAGCAGTTCTTC
CDR3aa: CATDSGGFNEQFF

abundance: .
v_gene: TRBV6-1
j_gene: TRBJ2-1
d_gene: .
CDR3nt: TGTGCCAGCAGTGAAAAGACAGGATCCTACAATGAGCAGTTCTTC
CDR3aa: CASSEKTGSYNEQFF

abundance: .
v_gene: TRBV7-9
j_gene: TRBJ2-5
d_gene: TRBD2
CDR3nt: TGTGCCAGCAGCTTCGGAGCGGGAGCGGGAGAGACCCAGTACTTC
CDR3aa: CASSFGAGAGETQYF

abundance: .
v_gene: TRBV4-3
j_gene: TRBJ2-3
d_gene: .
CDR3nt: TGCGCCAGCAGCCAAGAATTGACTGGGCTCAAGATAGGCGCAGATACGCAGTATTTT
CDR3aa: CASSQELTGLKIGADTQYF

abundance: .
v_gene: TRBV27
j_gene: TRBJ2-7
d_gene: .
CDR3nt: TGTGCCAGCAGCACAGGTACATACGAGCAGTACTTC
CDR3aa: CASSTGTYEQYF

abundance: .
v_gene: TRBV19
j_gene: TRBJ2-1
d_gene: TRBD2
CDR3nt: TGTGCCAGTAGTAAGCTAGCGGGAGTCCATGAGCAGTTCTTC
CDR3aa: CASSKLAGVHEQFF

abundance: once
v_gene: TRBV4-3
j_gene: TRBJ2-3
d_gene: .
CDR3nt: TGCGCCAGCAGCCAAGAGTGGCCTATCCGGACAGATACGCAGTATTTT
CDR3aa: CASSQEWPIRTDTQYF

abundance: .
v_gene: TRBV5-1
j_gene: TRBJ2-3
d_gene: .
CDR3nt: TGCGCCAGCAGCCCCGGGTCCATCACAGATACGCAGTATTTT
CDR3aa: CASSPGSITDTQYF

abundance: .
v_gene: TRBV27
j_gene: TRBJ1-1
d_gene: TRBD1
CDR3nt: TGTGCCACTCAAGACAGGGATTACACTGAAGCTTTCTTT
CDR3aa: CATQDRDYTEAFF

abundance: .
v_gene: TRBV5-4
j_gene: TRBJ2-7
d_gene: TRBD2
CDR3nt: TGTGCCAGCAGCCCGGCGGGTGCTAGCGGGGCACTTCCTTTCTCCTACGAGCAGTACTTC
CDR3aa: CASSPAGASGALPFSYEQYF

abundance: .
v_gene: TRBV25-1
j_gene: TRBJ2-5
d_gene: .
CDR3nt: TGTGCCAGCAGTGAACGGTCGCAGGGGAATTTAGGGGAGACCCAGTACTTC
CDR3aa: CASSERSQGNLGETQYF

abundance: few
v_gene: TRBV9
j_gene: TRBJ1-2
d_gene: .
CDR3nt: TGTGCCAGCAGCTCTCAGGTGGTAGATGGCTACACCTTC
CDR3aa: CASSSQVVDGYTF

abundance: once
v_gene: TRBV5-4
j_gene: TRBJ2-2
d_gene: TRBD2
CDR3nt: TGTGCCAGCAGCGGGGGCCCCGGACTAGCGGGAGGAGACACCGGGGAGCTGTTTTTT
CDR3aa: CASSGGPGLAGGDTGELFF

abundance: few
v_gene: TRBV2
j_gene: TRBJ2-7
d_gene: .
CDR3nt: TGTGCCAGCAGATGGGGGAACGAGCAGTACTTC
CDR3aa: CASRWGNEQYF

abundance: .
v_gene: TRBV5-4
j_gene: TRBJ1-4
d_gene: TRBD1
CDR3nt: TGTGCCAGCAGCCCAGGACAGGGCGACGAAAAACTGTTTTTT
CDR3aa: CASSPGQGDEKLFF

abundance: .
v_gene: TRBV6-1
j_gene: TRBJ1-1
d_gene: TRBD1
CDR3nt: TGTGCCAGCAGTTGGACAGGGAGGAGGGCTGAAGCTTTCTTT
CDR3aa: CASSWTGRRAEAFF

abundance: .
v_gene: TRBV29-1
j_gene: TRBJ2-2
d_gene: .
CDR3nt: TGCAGCGTTGGAGAGGGATCGAACACCGGGGAGCTGTTTTTT
CDR3aa: CSVGEGSNTGELFF

abundance: .
v_gene: TRBV7-6
j_gene: TRBJ2-7
d_gene: .
CDR3nt: TGTGCCAGCAGCTTAGCTCGCCCATACGAGCAGTACTTC
CDR3aa: CASSLARPYEQYF

abundance: .
v_gene: TRBV14
j_gene: TRBJ2-1
d_gene: .
CDR3nt: TGTGCCAGCAGCCAAGACGGGGACGGCGAGCAGTTCTTC
CDR3aa: CASSQDGDGEQFF

abundance: .
v_gene: TRBV9
j_gene: TRBJ2-7
d_gene: .
CDR3nt: TGTGCCAGCAGCGTAGAGGGAGGCGAGCAGTACTTC
CDR3aa: CASSVEGGEQYF

abundance: once
v_gene: TRBV25-1
j_gene: TRBJ2-7
d_gene: .
CDR3nt: TGTGCCAGCAGTGAACCCCTCCCACCATACGAGCAGTACTTC
CDR3aa: CASSEPLPPYEQYF